This T cell receptor beta chain stems from a study of human T cells and chemical hapten exposure. The germline V gene has CDR1 MDHEN and CDR2 SYDVKM. The V end lost 3 bases, the J end lost 7 bases, and 10 bases lay between the germline ends. CDR3 length equals 14 residues. TCRdb reanalysed the RACE reads using MiXCR and keeps one entry per CDR3 protein. The sample has about 40,000 distinct CDR3 sequences; roughly 10% are singletons. Study findings and constraints: Patch test score rose with PT1 expanded TCRs, significant at 8, 16, 32, not 4.

As to time point: pre-sensitization, week 0. The treatment denotes: therapeutic diphenylcyclopropenone sensitization with weekly scalp DPC. The study enrolled 18 to 70-year-old alopecia patients suitable for DPC. Regarding this clonotype: The antigen is undetermined.

The TCR originated in a young man with alopecia areata. Some clones in this sample may be carry-over from other donors' samples. This specimen was whole blood, taken in connection with sensitization to the hapten diphenylcyclopropenone (DPC). The rearrangement joins TRBV28 to TRBJ1-6; D gene unclear. The chain's CDR3 is CASSFGAPNSPLHF. In DNA, the CDR3 is TGTGCCAGCAGTTTTGGAGCGCCCAATTCACCCCTCCACTTT.